Listed below are T cell receptor beta chains from one sample, sequenced in a study of blood T cell repertoires in COVID-19. The assay was immunoSEQ multiplex PCR, and TCRdb's table has in-frame clones only and misses some. Among around 99,000 clones listed, 90% were seen once. The sequencing input was peripheral blood. The receptors were gathered from a human donor in a cohort sampled during active COVID-19. Both conserved end residues are part of each CDR3. Fields, in order: D gene, V gene, clone size, J gene, CDR3 protein, CDR3 DNA. The D gene is left open where the match is weak. The size entry is marked missing in some rows and otherwise reads once, few, many or a size class.

>NA|TRBV19|NA|TRBJ2-3
CASSRPGDTQYF
TGTGCCAGTAGTAGGCCCGGGGATACGCAGTATTTT
>NA|TRBV7-9|NA|TRBJ1-1
CASSLEWGGTMNTEAFF
TGTGCCAGCAGCTTAGAGTGGGGGGGGACGATGAACACTGAAGCTTTCTTT
>NA|TRBV24-1|NA|TRBJ1-6
CATSDGALSPLHF
TGTGCCACCAGTGATGGGGCCCTTTCACCCCTCCACTTT
>NA|TRBV6-5|NA|TRBJ2-2
CASMPTRSTGELFF
TGTGCCAGCATGCCTACTAGGAGCACCGGGGAGCTGTTTTTT
>NA|TRBV19|NA|TRBJ2-1
CASNDRGSLYNEQFF
TGTGCCAGTAATGATCGGGGGTCCCTCTACAATGAGCAGTTCTTC
>NA|TRBV4-1|NA|TRBJ2-7
CASSQTRARGSYEQYF
TGCGCCAGCAGCCAGACCCGGGCGCGGGGCTCCTACGAGCAGTACTTC
>TRBD1|TRBV25-1|NA|TRBJ2-3
CASSTQGATDTQYF
TGTGCCAGCAGTACTCAGGGGGCCACAGATACGCAGTATTTT
>NA|TRBV7-9|NA|TRBJ1-2
CASSVTIDGYTF
TGTGCCAGCAGCGTAACAATCGATGGCTACACCTTC
>NA|TRBV7-3|many|TRBJ2-7
CASSLGAGREQYF
TGTGCCAGCAGCTTAGGTGCGGGGAGGGAGCAGTACTTC
>NA|TRBV6-5|NA|TRBJ2-5
CASRASTGGEGTQYF
TGTGCCAGCAGAGCCTCTACAGGGGGGGAAGGGACCCAGTACTTC
>NA|TRBV19|NA|TRBJ2-7
CASSITGPSYEQYF
TGTGCCAGTAGTATTACAGGGCCATCCTACGAGCAGTACTTC
>TRBD2|TRBV6-2/TRBV6-3|once|TRBJ2-1
CASSYLRLAGGLSYNEQFF
TGTGCCAGCAGTTACTTGCGGCTAGCGGGAGGGCTCTCCTACAATGAGCAGTTCTTC
>NA|TRBV6-5|NA|TRBJ1-1
CASSYRTRRTEAFF
TGTGCCAGCAGTTACCGTACCCGGAGGACTGAAGCTTTCTTT
>NA|TRBV28|once|TRBJ1-5
CASSFYRAHQPQHF
TGTGCCAGCAGTTTTTACAGGGCCCATCAGCCCCAGCATTTT
>NA|TRBV6-5|NA|TRBJ1-1
CASRSRPRVGTEAFF
TGTGCCAGCAGGTCGAGGCCCAGGGTTGGCACTGAAGCTTTCTTT
>NA|TRBV7-8|NA|TRBJ2-2
CASSPRRDTGELFF
TGTGCCAGCAGCCCCCGGCGGGACACCGGGGAGCTGTTTTTT
>TRBD1|TRBV19|NA|TRBJ1-2
CASSGQNYGYTF
TGTGCCAGTTCGGGACAGAACTATGGCTACACCTTC
>NA|TRBV28|NA|TRBJ1-6
CASSLSDSPLHF
TGTGCCAGCAGTTTAAGCGATTCACCCCTCCACTTT